This T cell receptor (beta chain) was identified in a study of CD8 T cells in ankylosing spondylitis (dated by TCRdb to 2016 to 2017). A note on the overall study: The study set out to find disease-linked TCR variants by profiling T cell receptor beta repertoires in ankylosing spondylitis patients and healthy donors. Peripheral blood samples were taken, and synovial fluid was additionally collected from ankylosing spondylitis patients. In total, the full study cohort was made up of over a hundred healthy donors and 25 ankylosing spondylitis patients. Broad study findings and their caveats: Blood from ankylosing spondylitis patients appeared to be characterized by a TCR beta motif composed of about 8 highly homologous amino acid variants. According to the report, matched synovial fluid samples from ankylosing spondylitis patients were significantly enriched for the disease-linked clones. The disease-linked clones showed a CD8+ phenotype and occurred at relatively low frequencies in peripheral blood. Some motif variants were previously reported in synovial fluid and blood of reactive arthritis patients, suggesting common disease-initiation mechanisms.

Taken from the germline V gene, the CDR1 and CDR2 loops are SGHDT and YYEEEE. V and J are trimmed by 6 bases and 3 bases, and the gene matches miss 20 bases of the junction. The CDR3 covers 18 residues, taking in both the cysteine and the phenylalanine. Kept here is only the CDR3 DNA, which spans 54 bases and is read in frame from base 1. In this sample, this clonotype turned up a few times. The target of this receptor is not known. Within one base of it there is no much larger clone, and no base qualities were kept. The sample was run on an Illumina HiSeq 2500. Quantitative 5'-RACE with molecular barcodes was the method used to prepare the TCR beta libraries. The original pipeline was this. A new computational method, built on a probabilistic model of VDJ rearrangement, was used to identify disease-linked TCR variants. TCRdb's own reprocessing of the public reads used fastp at Q25 and MiXCR and kept productive beta chains. Under each unique CDR3 protein, matching rows form one entry showing the most common genes and DNA. TCRdb, not the original authors, processed these V and J calls. This sample gives some 240,000 distinct CDR3 sequences in total; 5.5% to 7.5% of them show up just once. Jointly, the top ten make up 11% to 15% of the sample.

The rearrangement combines TRBV5-6 with TRBJ2-7; 8 middle bases align to TRBD2. This receptor was taken from a male donor with ankylosing spondylitis. The sample was blood, either unsorted or a sorted T cell fraction (not recorded which). The CDR3 region has the sequence CASIQRGLVKGDGYEQYF. The DNA sequence is TGTGCCAGCATCCAACGGGGACTAGTAAAGGGAGATGGCTACGAGCAGTACTTC. The entire variable domain, with the stretches around the CDR3 drawn from the reference TRBV5-6 and TRBJ2-7 proteins, is DAGVTQSPTHLIKTRGQQVTLRCSPKSGHDTVSWYQQALGQGPQFIFQYYEEEERQRGNFPDRFSGHQFPNYSSELNVNALLLGDSALYLCASIQRGLVKGDGYEQYFGPGTRLTVT.